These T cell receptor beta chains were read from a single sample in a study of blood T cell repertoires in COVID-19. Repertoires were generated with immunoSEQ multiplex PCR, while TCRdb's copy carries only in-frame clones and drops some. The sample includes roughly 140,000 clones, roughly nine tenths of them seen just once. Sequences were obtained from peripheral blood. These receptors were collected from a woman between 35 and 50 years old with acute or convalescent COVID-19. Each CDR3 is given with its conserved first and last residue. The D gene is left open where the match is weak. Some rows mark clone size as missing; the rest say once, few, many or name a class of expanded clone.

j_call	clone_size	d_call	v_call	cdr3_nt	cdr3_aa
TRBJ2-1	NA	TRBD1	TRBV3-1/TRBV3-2	TGTGCCAGCAGCCTCTCGGGACAGGGGTATGAGCAGTTCTTC	CASSLSGQGYEQFF
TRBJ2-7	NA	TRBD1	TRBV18	TGTGCCAGCTCACTCGCCGGGACAGGGTCCTACGAGCAGTACTTC	CASSLAGTGSYEQYF
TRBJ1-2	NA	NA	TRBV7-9	TGTGCCAGCGGAAAAGACACCTTTAACTATGGCTACACCTTC	CASGKDTFNYGYTF
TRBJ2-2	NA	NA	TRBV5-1	TGCGCCAGCAGCAGCGGGGACAGGCACACCGGGGAGCTGTTTTTT	CASSSGDRHTGELFF
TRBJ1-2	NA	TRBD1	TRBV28	TGTGCCAGCAGTCTAGGGGGACAGGGGCTTAACTATGGCTACACCTTC	CASSLGGQGLNYGYTF
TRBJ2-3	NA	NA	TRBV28	TGTGCCAGCAGTTTACTCCGACTAACAGATACGCAGTATTTT	CASSLLRLTDTQYF
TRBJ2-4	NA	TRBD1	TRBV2	TGTGCCAGCCGATGGGACAGGGCCAGAAAGTACTTC	CASRWDRARKYF
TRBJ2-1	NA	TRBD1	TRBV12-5	TGTGCTAGTGGAACCCTCAGGACAGGGGTGTATGAGCAGTTCTTC	CASGTLRTGVYEQFF
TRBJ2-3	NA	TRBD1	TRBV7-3	TGTGCCAGCAGCTTCTCAGGGGGCTTAGATACGCAGTATTTT	CASSFSGGLDTQYF
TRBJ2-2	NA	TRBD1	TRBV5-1	TGCGCCAGCAGCTTTAGACAGGGAAACACCGGGGAGCTGTTTTTT	CASSFRQGNTGELFF
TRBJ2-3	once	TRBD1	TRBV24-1	TGTGCCACCAGTGACCCTCAGGGGGCAGATACGCAGTATTTT	CATSDPQGADTQYF
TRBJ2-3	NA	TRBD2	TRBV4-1	TGCGCCAGCAGCCAGCAACTAGCGGGAGGGGCGGATACGCAGTATTTT	CASSQQLAGGADTQYF
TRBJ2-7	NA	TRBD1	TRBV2	TGTGCCAGCACCGATCCGGGACAGGGGGCTTTGTACGAGCAGTACTTC	CASTDPGQGALYEQYF
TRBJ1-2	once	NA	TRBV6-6	TGTGCCAGCAGTTACGGCGGTGACTATGGCTACACCTTC	CASSYGGDYGYTF
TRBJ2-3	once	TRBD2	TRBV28	TGTGCCAGCAGAAGGAGGGCTAGCGGGGGCACAGATACGCAGTATTTT	CASRRRASGGTDTQYF
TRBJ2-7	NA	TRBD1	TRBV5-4	TGTGCCAGCAGCTTGGTCGGGCAGGGGGCCACCTACGAGCAGTACTTC	CASSLVGQGATYEQYF
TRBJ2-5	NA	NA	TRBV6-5	TGTGCCAGCGGATCGGGTACACCGATGGCGGAGACCCAGTACTTC	CASGSGTPMAETQYF
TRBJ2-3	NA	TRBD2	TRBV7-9	TGTGCCAGCAGCTTAACTAGCGGGAGGGCCACAGATACGCAGTATTTT	CASSLTSGRATDTQYF
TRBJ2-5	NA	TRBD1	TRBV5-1	TGCGCCAGCAGCCCCGACGGACAGGGGGCCTTGGAGACCCAGTACTTC	CASSPDGQGALETQYF
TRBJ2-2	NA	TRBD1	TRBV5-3	TGTGCCAGAAGCTTGGCCCAGGGACAGGGGGCGGCCGGGGAGCTGTTTTTT	CARSLAQGQGAAGELFF
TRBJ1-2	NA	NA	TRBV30	TGTGCCTGGAGCCGCGGACAGAACTATGGCTACACCTTC	CAWSRGQNYGYTF
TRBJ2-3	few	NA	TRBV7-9	TGTGCCAGCAGCGTCAGCGGGCCTAGCACAGATACGCAGTATTTT	CASSVSGPSTDTQYF
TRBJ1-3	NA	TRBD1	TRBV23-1	TGCGCCAGCAGTCAAAAAAGGGGGCTCGGAAACACCATATATTTT	CASSQKRGLGNTIYF
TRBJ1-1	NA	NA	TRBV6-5	TGTGCCAGCAGTTACTCGAGACAGGCCGAAGCTTTCTTT	CASSYSRQAEAFF
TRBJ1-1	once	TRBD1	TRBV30	TGTGCCTGGAGTGCATTAGGGACAGGGGGCACTGAAGCTTTCTTT	CAWSALGTGGTEAFF
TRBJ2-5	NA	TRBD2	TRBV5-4	TGTGCCAGCAGCTTGGTAACGGGAGGCTCCGAAGAGACCCAGTACTTC	CASSLVTGGSEETQYF
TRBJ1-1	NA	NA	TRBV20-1	TGCAGTGCTAGTTCAGGGGACACTGAAGCTTTCTTT	CSASSGDTEAFF
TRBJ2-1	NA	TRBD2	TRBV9	TGTGCCAGCAGTCCGATTTTGACTAGGCGGGAGCTCTGTGAGCAGTTCTTC	CASSPILTRRELCEQFF
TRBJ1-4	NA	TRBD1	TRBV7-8	TGTGCCAGCAGCCGAGGACAGGCCGTTGAAAAACTGTTTTTT	CASSRGQAVEKLFF
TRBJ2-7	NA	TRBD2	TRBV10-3	TGTGCCATCAGTGACACCCAGCGGGGCACCTACGAGCAGTACTTC	CAISDTQRGTYEQYF
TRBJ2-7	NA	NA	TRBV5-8	TGTGCCAGCAGCCGGGTGCTGACCACAAAGATGACCTACGAGCAGTACTTC	CASSRVLTTKMTYEQYF
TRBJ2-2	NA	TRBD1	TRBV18	TGTGCCAGCTCACCAGCCTCCGGGACAGGGGAGATCACCGGGGAGCTGTTTTTT	CASSPASGTGEITGELFF
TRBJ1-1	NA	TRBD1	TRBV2	TGTGCCAGCAGGCGGACAGGGAGTGGAGCTTTCTTT	CASRRTGSGAFF
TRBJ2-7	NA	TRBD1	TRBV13	TGTGCCAGCAGTCAAACCGGGACAGCCTCCTACGAGCAGTACTTC	CASSQTGTASYEQYF
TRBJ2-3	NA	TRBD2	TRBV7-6	TGTGCCAGCAGCTTTGGACTAGCGGGGGACACAGATACGCAGTATTTT	CASSFGLAGDTDTQYF
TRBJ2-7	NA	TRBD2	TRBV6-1	TGTGCCAGCAGTGCCGTAGGACTAGCGGGAGTTGACGAGCAGTACTTC	CASSAVGLAGVDEQYF
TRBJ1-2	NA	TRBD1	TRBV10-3	TGTGCCATCAGCGGACAGGGCACTGGCTATGGCTACACCTTC	CAISGQGTGYGYTF
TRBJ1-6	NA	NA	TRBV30	TGTGCCTGGAGGGTTGGGGGGGGACGGAAGAATTCACCCCTCCACTTT	CAWRVGGGRKNSPLHF
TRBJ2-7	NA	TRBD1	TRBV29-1	TGCAGCGTCGTTGGATATTGGACAGGGCAGAACGAGCAGTACTTC	CSVVGYWTGQNEQYF
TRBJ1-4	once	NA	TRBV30	TGTGCCTGGAGTCGTGGACAGAGTAATGAAAAACTGTTTTTT	CAWSRGQSNEKLFF
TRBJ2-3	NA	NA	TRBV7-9	TGTGCCAGCAGCCCTAGGGGGGGATCCACAGATACGCAGTATTTT	CASSPRGGSTDTQYF
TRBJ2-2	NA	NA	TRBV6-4	TGTGCCAGCAGTGACTCGCTGAGACAGTTCCCCGGGGAGCTGTTTTTT	CASSDSLRQFPGELFF
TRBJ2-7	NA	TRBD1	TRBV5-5	TGTGCCAGCAGCTGGGGACAGGGGACCTACGAGCAGTACTTC	CASSWGQGTYEQYF
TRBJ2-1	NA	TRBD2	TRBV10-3	TGTGCCATCAGTGGCGGTCTAGCGGGGGGCCGACGACCCAATGAGCAGTTCTTC	CAISGGLAGGRRPNEQFF
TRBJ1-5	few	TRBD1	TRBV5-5	TGTGCCAGCAGCTTGACAGGGGATCAGCCCCAGCATTTT	CASSLTGDQPQHF
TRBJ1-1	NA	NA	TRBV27	TGTGCCAGCAGTAGAGAACAGGCCACGAACACTGAAGCTTTCTTT	CASSREQATNTEAFF
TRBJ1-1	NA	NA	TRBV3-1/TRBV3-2	TGTGCCAGCAGCCAAGCTGCCAGGTCGGCTGAAGCTTTCTTT	CASSQAARSAEAFF
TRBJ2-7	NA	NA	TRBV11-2	TGTGCCAGCAGCCGCGGGGTGTCCTACGAGCAGTACTTC	CASSRGVSYEQYF
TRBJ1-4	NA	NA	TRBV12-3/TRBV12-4	TGTGCCAGCGCGGCTATCCAGCAGGAAAAACTGTTTTTT	CASAAIQQEKLFF
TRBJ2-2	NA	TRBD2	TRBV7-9	TGTGCCAGCAGCTGGACTAGCGGGGGCCTCAACACCGGGGAGCTGTTTTTT	CASSWTSGGLNTGELFF
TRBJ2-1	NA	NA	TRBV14	TGTGCCAGCAGCCAGGCGACAGTCGCACCGTTCTTC	CASSQATVAPFF
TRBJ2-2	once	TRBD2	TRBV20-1	TGCAGTGCTAGTGGGGGGGCGAACACCGGGGAGCTGTTTTTT	CSASGGANTGELFF
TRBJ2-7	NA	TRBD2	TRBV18	TGTGCCAGCTCCGTTACCAGGGGGACTAGCGGGCTCGAGCAGTACTTC	CASSVTRGTSGLEQYF
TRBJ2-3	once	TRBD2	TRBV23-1	TGCGCCAGCTCAGACCTAGCGGGAGGGCCTGATGCTAGCACAGATACGCAGTATTTT	CASSDLAGGPDASTDTQYF
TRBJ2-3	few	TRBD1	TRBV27	TGTGCCAGCAGGCAAACTTTGACAGGGCGCACAGATACGCAGTATTTT	CASRQTLTGRTDTQYF
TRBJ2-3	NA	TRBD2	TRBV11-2	TGTGCCAGCAGCTTCTTTGCGGGGGGGCTTGGAGATACGCAGTATTTT	CASSFFAGGLGDTQYF
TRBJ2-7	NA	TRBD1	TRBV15	TGTGCCACCAGCCGGGACAGGGAATACGAGCAGTACTTC	CATSRDREYEQYF